The 27 T cell receptor beta chains below were found in one sample sequenced in a study of CD8 T cells in ankylosing spondylitis. TCRdb recomputed calls from the 5' RACE reads with MiXCR, one row per CDR3 protein. The sample lists 700,000 or so distinct CDR3 sequences, roughly 20% occurring once. No antigens are known for them. Study-level results: Characteristic of ankylosing spondylitis blood, it appeared, was a TCR beta motif comprising about eight highly homologous variants.

The material sequenced was blood, either unsorted or a sorted T cell fraction (not recorded which). All receptors derive from a male donor with ankylosing spondylitis.

The rearrangement uses TRBV24-1 and TRBJ2-1, with D possibly TRBD2 on 5 matching bases. Trimming left V 4 bases short and J 0 bases short, with 15 bases between. Germline-derived CDR1 and CDR2 are KGHDR and SFDVKD. This CDR3 region has 17 residues. The chain's CDR3 is CATSEAGLTSSYNEQFF. In DNA, the CDR3 is TGTGCCACCAGTGAGGCCGGACTTACCAGCTCCTACAATGAGCAGTTCTTC.

In this sample, this clonotype turned up many times. The J gene is TRBJ2-3, the V gene TRBV4-1, with a weak D call TRBD2 (5 bases). V lost 7 bases to trimming and J lost 2 bases, with 16 bases between them. This CDR3 is built from 15 residues. Germline values: CDR1 MGHRA, CDR2 YSYEKL. The CDR3: CASKRTVIATDTQYF. The CDR3 DNA sequence: TGCGCCAGCAAAAGGACTGTAATTGCCACAGATACGCAGTATTTT.

In DNA form, the CDR3 reads TGTGCCAGCAGCTTAGGGGGACTAGCGGGAGGACTCTCCTACAATGAGCAGTTCTTC. It specifies CASSLGGLAGGLSYNEQFF. The chain uses TRBV11-1 and TRBJ2-1, with 15 positions matching TRBD2. The length of the CDR3 is 19 residues. With 1 base clipped from V and 0 bases from J, the junction kept 4 bases outside the gene matches. The germline V gene encodes CDR1 SGHAT and CDR2 FQDESV (reference sequence).

This sequence joins TRBV24-1 and TRBJ2-3, with 9 positions matching TRBD2. The CDR3 runs 16 residues. Looked up from germline, CDR1 is KGHDR and CDR2 is SFDVKD. V shed 7 bases, J shed 1 base, and the junction held 8 bases outside the gene matches. This CDR3 is CATRDRKRGGTDTQYF. The CDR3 DNA follows: TGTGCCACCAGAGACAGAAAGCGGGGGGGCACAGATACGCAGTATTTT.

This clonotype was counted ten times or more. The chain has TRBV12-3 or TRBV12-4 and TRBJ2-7; D is possibly TRBD2 (5 bases). CDR3 size: 14 residues. Trimming cost V 7 bases and J 4 bases, with 17 bases left between them. The CDR3 nucleotides are TGTGCCAGCACCCCCGGTGGAGGTGGGTACGAGCAGTACTTC. This encodes CASTPGGGGYEQYF.

V and J are TRBV11-2 and TRBJ2-2; 8 bases agree with TRBD1. This CDR3 is built from 18 residues. V dropped 2 bases and J dropped 4; count of bases not matched to a gene: 12. CDR1 and CDR2 (germline): SGHAT, FQNNGV. The CDR3 DNA sequence: TGTGCCAGCAGCTTAACCGCCCGACAGGGGATTGGCACCGGGGAGCTGTTTTTT. Its protein product is CASSLTARQGIGTGELFF.

The chain is built from TRBV20-1 and TRBJ1-6; D might be TRBD1 (6 bases). Per the germline V gene, CDR1 is DFQATT and CDR2 is SNEGSKA (reference sequence). This CDR3 is built from 15 residues. V dropped 2 bases and J dropped 6 bases, with 14 bases sitting between them. The CDR3, as DNA: TGCAGTGCTAGATGGGGGGGGGCGGTTAATTCACCCCTCCACTTT. Its protein product is CSARWGGAVNSPLHF.

In its sample, this clonotype was seen a few times. The chain recombines TRBV13 with TRBJ1-2; D not resolved. The CDR3 spans 14 residues. V lost 1 base to trimming and J lost 2 bases, with 8 bases between them. Germline V CDR1 and CDR2: PRHDT, FYEKMQ (reference sequence). This chain's CDR3 is CASSLVGINYGYTF. CDR3 DNA sequence: TGTGCCAGCAGCTTAGTGGGTATCAACTATGGCTACACCTTC.

Here the CDR3 reads CASRLDRSSYNEQFF. CDR3 sequence (DNA): TGTGCCAGCAGACTGGACAGGAGCTCCTACAATGAGCAGTTCTTC. The chain links TRBV12-3 or TRBV12-4 to TRBJ2-1, with 7 positions matching TRBD1. With V trimmed by 6 bases and J by 0 bases, 5 bases remained unmatched. The CDR3 extends over 15 amino acids.

This clonotype was counted between two and nine times. The rearrangement links TRBV2 to TRBJ2-1; 10 bases align to TRBD2. Germline V CDR1 and CDR2: SNHLY, FYNNEI. The J segment lost 6 bases and the V segment lost 4 bases, leaving 6 bases of the junction unmatched. The CDR3 sequence is 15 residues long. DNA of the CDR3: TGTGCCAGCAGTGGTCAGCGGGAGGGATTCAATGAGCAGTTCTTC. Translating it yields CASSGQREGFNEQFF.

The chain uses TRBV12-3 or TRBV12-4 and TRBJ1-3; D uncertain. This CDR3 region has 14 residues. V lost 4 bases to trimming and J lost 3 bases, with 10 bases between them. CDR3 protein: CASSSDPSGNTIYF. CDR3 nucleotides: TGTGCCAGCAGTTCTGACCCTAGTGGAAACACCATATATTTT.

The V call is TRBV20-1, the J call TRBJ2-5; TRBD2 aligns across 10 bases. CDR3 length equals 13 residues. Germline V gene lookup returns CDR1 DFQATT and CDR2 SNEGSKA (reference sequence). J was trimmed by 1 base and V by 5 bases; bases with no gene match: 1. The CDR3 nucleotides are TGCAGTGCTTTAGCGGGGGGCCAAGAGACCCAGTACTTC. Translating it yields CSALAGGQETQYF.

V and J are TRBV12-3 or TRBV12-4 and TRBJ1-1; D unresolved. V was trimmed by 1 base and J by 4 bases, leaving 10 bases between them. This CDR3 region has 14 residues. CDR3: CASSLGMGSTEAFF. The CDR3 DNA follows: TGTGCCAGCAGTTTAGGTATGGGGAGCACTGAAGCTTTCTTT.

The V and J genes are TRBV7-6 and TRBJ2-1; the D gene is possibly TRBD2 (5 bases). The CDR3 loop spans 14 amino acids. Trimming took 3 bases from V and 4 from J, leaving 10 bases between them. The germline V gene has CDR1 SGHVS and CDR2 FNYEAQ. As DNA, the CDR3 is TGTGCCAGCAGCTTGGGGAGCGGATACAATGAGCAGTTCTTC. Translating gives CASSLGSGYNEQFF.

In its sample, this clonotype was seen many times. The V gene is TRBV12-3 or TRBV12-4, the J gene TRBJ2-1; TRBD2 agrees at 11 bases. The CDR3 spans 14 residues. After removal of 6 bases from V and 8 bases from J, the junction contained 6 bases not matched to a gene. As DNA, the CDR3 is TGTGCCAGCAGCACTAGCGGGAGTACCCATGAGCAGTTCTTC. This gives the protein CASSTSGSTHEQFF.

The J gene is TRBJ1-1, the V gene TRBV7-9, with 7 bases lining up with TRBD1. The CDR3 length is 15 residues. CDR1 SEHNR and CDR2 FQNEAQ come from the germline V gene (reference sequence). V was pared by 1 base and J by 5 bases, with 7 bases of the junction left unmatched. The DNA of the CDR3 is TGTGCCAGCAGCTTAGTGGGAGGGGGCCGTACTGAAGCTTTCTTT. Translating gives CASSLVGGGRTEAFF.

This clonotype was counted a few times. V is TRBV6-1 and J is TRBJ2-1; 9 bases are a match to TRBD1. The CDR3 runs 15 residues. The germline V gene has CDR1 MNHNS and CDR2 SASEGT. V dropped 5 bases and J dropped 4; count of bases not matched to a gene: 6. The CDR3 sequence: CASSPGTGRYNEQFF. The CDR3 DNA reads TGTGCCAGCAGTCCGGGGACAGGGCGGTACAATGAGCAGTTCTTC.

This clonotype was counted ten times or more. The CDR3 coding sequence is TGTGCCAGCAGCCCGGGACAGGGTAGCGAAAAACTGTTTTTT. Protein sequence: CASSPGQGSEKLFF. This rearrangement joins TRBV12-3 or TRBV12-4 to TRBJ1-4, with 9 nucleotides matching TRBD1. The CDR3 runs to 14 residues. V was pared by 6 bases and J by 8 bases, with 7 bases of the junction left unmatched.

This clonotype has a handful of counts. The CDR3 coding sequence is TGCAGTGCCCCGGGGGTATGGGATGAAAAACTGTTTTTT. Its translation: CSAPGVWDEKLFF. The rearrangement joins TRBV20-1 to TRBJ1-4; D possibly corresponds to TRBD1 (5 bases). Trimming pared 6 bases from V and 6 bases from J, leaving 14 bases between. This CDR3 spans 13 amino acids. Germline-derived CDR1 and CDR2 are DFQATT and SNEGSKA (reference sequence).

This clonotype was seen more than once but under ten times. The chain employs TRBV29-1 and TRBJ2-5, with 9 bases matching TRBD1. Germline V gives CDR1 SQVTM, CDR2 ANQGSEA. V trimming: 6 bases; J trimming: 9 bases; junction bases outside the gene matches: 14. This CDR3 has 14 residues. CDR3 nucleotide sequence: TGCAGCGTGGGGGACAGGGTCCCCCCCTGGGCCCAGTACTTC. It yields the protein CSVGDRVPPWAQYF.

The chain couples TRBV18 to TRBJ2-5; D possibly corresponds to TRBD1 (5 bases). V was trimmed by 3 bases and J by 7 bases, leaving 12 bases between them. CDR3 length: 13 residues. Germline-derived CDR1 and CDR2 are KGHSH and LQKENI. CDR3 coding DNA: TGTGCCAGCTCACCGGACCCCCAGGGGACCCAGTACTTC. It encodes CASSPDPQGTQYF.

In its sample, this clonotype was seen a few times. The chain has TRBV10-3 and TRBJ2-7; 9 bases are a match to TRBD1. Germline V gene lookup returns CDR1 ENHRY and CDR2 SYGVKD. V dropped 4 bases and J dropped 1; count of bases not matched to a gene: 8. The CDR3 extends over 16 amino acids. The CDR3 sequence: CAISAQGQGRSYEQYF. DNA of the CDR3: TGTGCCATCAGTGCACAAGGACAGGGGAGATCCTACGAGCAGTACTTC.

The rearrangement links TRBV7-3 to TRBJ2-5, with D perhaps given as TRBD1 or TRBD2 (6 bases each). CDR3 length: 14 residues. Trimming removed 1 base from V and 5 bases from J, with 11 bases in between. Germline CDR1 reads SGHTA; CDR2 reads FQGTGA. The CDR3 DNA reads TGTGCCAGCAGCTTAATGGGGGGCACGGAGACCCAGTACTTC. Translating gives CASSLMGGTETQYF.

The V and J genes are TRBV7-9 and TRBJ1-1; D gene uncertain. V shed 5 bases and J shed 7 bases, with 8 bases lying between them. Per the germline V gene, CDR1 is SEHNR and CDR2 is FQNEAQ (reference sequence). The length of the CDR3 is 11 residues. The CDR3 reads CASSRPGEAFF. In DNA, the CDR3 is TGTGCCAGCAGCCGCCCAGGTGAAGCTTTCTTT. Together with reference TRBV7-9 and TRBJ1-1, the CDR3 gives the full variable domain: DTGVSQNPRHKITKRGQNVTFRCDPISEHNRLYWYRQTLGQGPEFLTYFQNEAQLEKSRLLSDRFSAERPKGSFSTLEIQRTEQGDSAMYLCASSRPGEAFFGQGTRLTVV.

This clonotype was counted ten times or more. The V call is TRBV12-3 or TRBV12-4, the J call TRBJ2-3, with 7 bases that match TRBD2. This CDR3 comprises 14 residues. The V segment lost 7 bases and the J segment 3 bases; nucleotides outside the gene matches: 7. CDR3 residues: CASTLAGSTDTQYF. The CDR3 DNA reads as TGTGCCAGCACCTTAGCGGGTTCAACAGATACGCAGTATTTT.

The chain uses TRBV4-1 and TRBJ1-1, with D perhaps matching TRBD1 (5 bases). The germline CDR1 and CDR2 sequences are MGHRA and YSYEKL. V dropped 4 bases and J dropped 9 bases, with 12 bases sitting between them. CDR3 length: 12 residues. CDR3 protein: CASSPFGAQAFF. The CDR3, as DNA: TGCGCCAGCAGCCCATTTGGGGCTCAAGCTTTCTTT.

The J gene is TRBJ2-4, the V gene TRBV12-3 or TRBV12-4; 16 nucleotides line up with TRBD2. The V segment lost 3 bases and the J segment 1 base; nucleotides outside the gene matches: 3. The CDR3 is 18 residues long. CDR3: CASSLGLAGGPAKNIQYF. CDR3 nucleotide sequence: TGTGCCAGCAGTTTGGGACTAGCGGGAGGGCCGGCCAAAAACATTCAGTACTTC.